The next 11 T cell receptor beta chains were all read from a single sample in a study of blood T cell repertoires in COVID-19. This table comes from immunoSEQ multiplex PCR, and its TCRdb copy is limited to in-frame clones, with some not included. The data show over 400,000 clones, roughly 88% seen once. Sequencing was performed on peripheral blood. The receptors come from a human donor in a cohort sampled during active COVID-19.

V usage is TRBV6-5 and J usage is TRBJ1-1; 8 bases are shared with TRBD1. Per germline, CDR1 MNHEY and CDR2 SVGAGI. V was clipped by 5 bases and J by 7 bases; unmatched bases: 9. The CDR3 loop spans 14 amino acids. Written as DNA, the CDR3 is TGTGCCAGCAGTATAAGACAGGGGCTGAGTGAAGCTTTCTTT. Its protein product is CASSIRQGLSEAFF.

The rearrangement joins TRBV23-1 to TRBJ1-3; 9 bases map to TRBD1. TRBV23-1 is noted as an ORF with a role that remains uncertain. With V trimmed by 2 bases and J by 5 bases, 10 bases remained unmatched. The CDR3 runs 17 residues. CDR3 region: CASSQLRDRESRNTIYF. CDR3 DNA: TGCGCCAGCAGTCAACTTAGGGACAGGGAAAGTAGAAACACCATATATTTT.

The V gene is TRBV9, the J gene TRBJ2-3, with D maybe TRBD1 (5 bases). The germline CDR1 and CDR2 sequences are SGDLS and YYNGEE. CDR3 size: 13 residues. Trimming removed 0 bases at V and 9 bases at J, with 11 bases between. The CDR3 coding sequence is TGTGCCAGCAGCGTAGATCCTAAGGGGACGCAGTATTTT. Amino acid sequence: CASSVDPKGTQYF. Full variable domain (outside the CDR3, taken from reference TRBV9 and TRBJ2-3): DSGVTQTPKHLITATGQRVTLRCSPRSGDLSVYWYQQSLDQGLQFLIQYYNGEERAKGNILERFSAQQFPDLHSELNLSSLELGDSALYFCASSVDPKGTQYFGPGTRLTVL.

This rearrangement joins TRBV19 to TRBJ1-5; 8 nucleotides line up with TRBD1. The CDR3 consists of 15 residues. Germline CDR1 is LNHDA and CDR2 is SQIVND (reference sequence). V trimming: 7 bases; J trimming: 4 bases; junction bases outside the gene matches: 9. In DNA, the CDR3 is TGTGCCAGTACCACAGGACAGGGTAGGAATCAGCCCCAGCATTTT. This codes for CASTTGQGRNQPQHF. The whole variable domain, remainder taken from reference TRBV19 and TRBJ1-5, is DGGITQSPKYLFRKEGQNVTLSCEQNLNHDAMYWYRQDPGQGLRLIYYSQIVNDFQKGDIAEGYSVSREKKESFPLTVTSAQKNPTAFYLCASTTGQGRNQPQHFGDGTRLSIL.

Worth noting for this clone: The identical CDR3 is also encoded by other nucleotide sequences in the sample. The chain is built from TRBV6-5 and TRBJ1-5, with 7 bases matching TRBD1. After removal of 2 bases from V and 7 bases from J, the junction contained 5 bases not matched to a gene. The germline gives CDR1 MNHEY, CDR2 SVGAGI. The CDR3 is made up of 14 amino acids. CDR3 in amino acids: CASSYGGGGQPQHF. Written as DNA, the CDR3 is TGTGCCAGCAGTTACGGAGGGGGCGGCCAGCCCCAGCATTTT.

The CDR3 nucleotides are TGTGCCAGCAGCCATCCGGGCGGGACCGAAGAGACCCAGTACTTC. This sequence encodes CASSHPGGTEETQYF. V is TRBV5-4 and J is TRBJ2-5; tentatively, D is TRBD2 (6 bases). The V end was cut by 4 bases, the J end by 3 bases, with 16 bases between. The V gene's germline CDR1 is SGHNT and CDR2 YYREEE (reference sequence). This CDR3 region has 15 residues.

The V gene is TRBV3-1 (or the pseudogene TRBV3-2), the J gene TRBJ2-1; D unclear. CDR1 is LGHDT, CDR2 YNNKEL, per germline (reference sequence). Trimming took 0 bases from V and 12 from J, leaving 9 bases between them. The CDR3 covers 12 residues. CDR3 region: CASSQEETWQFF. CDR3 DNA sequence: TGTGCCAGCAGCCAAGAGGAGACGTGGCAGTTCTTC.

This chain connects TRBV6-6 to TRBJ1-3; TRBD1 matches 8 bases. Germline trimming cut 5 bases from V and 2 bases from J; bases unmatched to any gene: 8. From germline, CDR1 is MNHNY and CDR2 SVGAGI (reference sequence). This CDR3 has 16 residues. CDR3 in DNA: TGTGCCAGCAGTCTTTACAGGGGGGACACTGGAAACACCATATATTTT. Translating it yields CASSLYRGDTGNTIYF.

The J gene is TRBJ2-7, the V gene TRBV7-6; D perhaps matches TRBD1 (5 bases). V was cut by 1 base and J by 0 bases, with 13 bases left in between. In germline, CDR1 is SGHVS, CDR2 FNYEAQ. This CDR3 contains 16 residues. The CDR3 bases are TGTGCCAGCAGCTTAGGGGCAGGGCAAAGCTCCTACGAGCAGTACTTC. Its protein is CASSLGAGQSSYEQYF.

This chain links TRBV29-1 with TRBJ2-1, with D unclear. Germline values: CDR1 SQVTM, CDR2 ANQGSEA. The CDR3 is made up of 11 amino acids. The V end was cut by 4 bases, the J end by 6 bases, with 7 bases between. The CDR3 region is CSVGLSNEQFF. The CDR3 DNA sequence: TGCAGCGTTGGACTCTCCAATGAGCAGTTCTTC.

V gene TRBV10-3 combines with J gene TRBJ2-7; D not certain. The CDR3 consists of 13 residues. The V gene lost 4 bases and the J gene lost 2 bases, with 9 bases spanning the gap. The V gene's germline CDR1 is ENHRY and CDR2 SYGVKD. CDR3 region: CAISAESTYEQYF. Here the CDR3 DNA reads TGTGCCATCAGTGCAGAAAGTACCTACGAGCAGTACTTC.